These T cell receptor beta chains were read from a single sample in a study of T cells in Graves' hyperthyroidism and ophthalmopathy. Each CDR3 protein is one row after TCRdb ran MiXCR on the multiplex PCR reads. The table shows about 210,000 distinct CDR3 sequences, with 17% occurring only once. Source material: blood. The receptor set was obtained from a man aged 45-65 years with Graves' hyperthyroidism. The CDR3 runs from the conserved cysteine through the conserved F or W. The D gene is left open where the match is weak. The size field is filled for only some rows; it gives once, few, many or a size class.

j_call d_call v_call clone_size cdr3_length cdr3_aa cdr3_nt
TRBJ2-3 NA TRBV28 many 16 CASRTQELGYPDTQYF TGTGCCAGCAGAACACAGGAACTAGGGTACCCAGATACGCAGTATTTT
TRBJ2-3 TRBD2 TRBV5-1 many 16 CASSYAGGPSTDTQYF TGCGCCAGCAGCTATGCGGGAGGGCCAAGCACAGATACGCAGTATTTT
TRBJ2-7 NA TRBV7-9 many 16 CASSLKGGEGGYEQYF TGTGCCAGCAGCTTAAAGGGTGGGGAAGGTGGGTACGAGCAGTACTTC
TRBJ2-1 TRBD1 TRBV12-3/TRBV12-4 many 15 CASSLDRGRVDEQFF TGTGCCAGCAGTTTAGACAGGGGGCGCGTTGATGAGCAGTTCTTC
TRBJ2-7 TRBD2 TRBV27 many 14 CASRGSGSSYEQYF TGTGCCAGCAGGGGTAGCGGGAGTTCCTACGAGCAGTACTTC
TRBJ1-1 NA TRBV28 NA 13 CATCPMGWGEAFF TGTGCCACCTGCCCAATGGGGTGGGGAGAAGCTTTCTTT
TRBJ1-1 NA TRBV7-9 many 16 CASSTEDRGTNTEAFF TGTGCCAGCAGCACAGAGGACAGAGGAACGAACACTGAAGCTTTCTTT
TRBJ2-7 TRBD2 TRBV30 few 14 CAWSRTSGTYEQYF TGTGCCTGGAGTAGGACTAGCGGAACCTACGAGCAGTACTTC
TRBJ2-2 NA TRBV12-3/TRBV12-4 few 15 CASSFWEGGVGELFF TGTGCCAGCAGTTTTTGGGAGGGGGGGGTCGGGGAGCTGTTTTTT
TRBJ2-7 NA TRBV2 many 12 CASKGSSYEQYF TGTGCCAGCAAGGGCAGCTCCTACGAGCAGTACTTC
TRBJ2-7 NA TRBV20-1 NA 13 CSGSLQHSYEQYF TGCAGTGGTTCGCTGCAGCACTCCTACGAGCAGTACTTC
TRBJ1-6 NA TRBV2 NA 13 CASSTDYNSPLHF TGTGCCAGCAGTACCGACTATAATTCACCCCTCCACTTT
TRBJ2-5 NA TRBV6-5 many 15 CASSYGGADKRPQYF TGTGCCAGCAGTTACGGGGGAGCGGATAAGAGACCCCAGTACTTC
TRBJ2-5 NA TRBV5-1 NA 14 CASRDFGTQETQYF TGCGCCAGCAGGGACTTCGGGACACAAGAGACCCAGTACTTC
TRBJ1-2 TRBD1 TRBV30 many 12 CAWADRAYGYTF TGTGCCTGGGCGGACAGGGCCTATGGCTACACCTTC
TRBJ2-5 NA TRBV28 many 14 CASSPPVSRETQYF TGTGCCAGCAGTCCCCCCGTCTCCAGGGAGACCCAGTACTTC
TRBJ2-3 TRBD2 TRBV5-4 few 15 CASSLSGSGTDTQYF TGTGCCAGCAGCCTTAGCGGGAGTGGGACAGATACGCAGTATTTT
TRBJ1-1 NA TRBV6-1 NA 12 CATHQGLTEAFF TGTGCCACCCACCAGGGCCTCACTGAAGCTTTCTTT
TRBJ2-1 NA TRBV3-1 few 15 CASSQGIALSDEQFF TGTGCCAGCAGCCAAGGAATAGCACTTAGCGATGAGCAGTTCTTC
TRBJ2-2 NA TRBV2 many 14 CASSEARDTGELFF TGTGCCAGCAGTGAAGCGCGGGATACCGGGGAGCTGTTTTTT
TRBJ1-5 NA TRBV12-3/TRBV12-4 many 15 CASSNRVGGNQPQHF TGTGCCAGCAGTAACAGGGTGGGGGGCAATCAGCCCCAGCATTTT
TRBJ2-1 NA TRBV19 NA 15 CASSMARSSYNEQFF TGTGCCAGTAGTATGGCCAGGAGCTCCTACAATGAGCAGTTCTTC
TRBJ1-2 NA TRBV11-2 NA 14 CASSLDNSTPGYTF TGTGCCAGCAGCTTAGACAACAGCACTCCTGGCTACACCTTC
TRBJ2-7 TRBD2 TRBV29-1 NA 14 CSVEGSGRDYEQYF TGCAGCGTTGAAGGTAGCGGGAGGGACTACGAGCAGTACTTC
TRBJ1-1 NA TRBV6-2/TRBV6-3 NA 13 CASSHSMSREAFF TGTGCCAGCAGTCACTCGATGAGTAGGGAAGCTTTCTTT
TRBJ1-5 NA TRBV12-3/TRBV12-4 many 14 CASSFSSGNQPQHF TGTGCCAGCAGTTTTTCATCGGGCAATCAGCCCCAGCATTTT
TRBJ1-5 TRBD1 TRBV12-3/TRBV12-4 many 14 CASTEGTGGQPQHF TGTGCCAGCACCGAGGGGACAGGGGGTCAGCCCCAGCATTTT
TRBJ1-1 NA TRBV3-1 many 14 CASSYRGEATEAFF TGTGCCAGCAGCTACCGAGGGGAAGCCACTGAAGCTTTCTTT
TRBJ2-7 TRBD2 TRBV10-3 NA 16 CAISESRSGAAYEQYF TGTGCCATCAGTGAGTCGAGGAGCGGGGCCGCCTACGAGCAGTACTTC
TRBJ1-1 TRBD1 TRBV18 many 15 CASSRGTGMNTEAFF TGTGCCAGCTCACGCGGGACAGGAATGAACACTGAAGCTTTCTTT
TRBJ2-7 NA TRBV4-3 NA 14 CASSQWVGTYEQYF TGCGCCAGCAGCCAATGGGTAGGAACCTACGAGCAGTACTTC
TRBJ1-2 NA TRBV29-1 few 12 CSVGLSKGGYTF TGCAGCGTTGGGCTCTCAAAGGGGGGCTACACCTTC
TRBJ1-5 NA TRBV5-1 NA 16 CASSLGPMGGNQPQHF TGCGCCAGCAGTTTGGGGCCCATGGGTGGGAATCAGCCCCAGCATTTT
TRBJ2-3 NA TRBV20-1 many 11 CSASRADTQYF TGCAGTGCTAGCAGGGCAGATACGCAGTATTTT
TRBJ2-2 NA TRBV7-9 few 14 CASSFTGLTGELFF TGTGCCAGCAGCTTTACAGGGTTGACCGGGGAGCTGTTTTTT
TRBJ2-2 NA TRBV20-1 NA 15 CSASGMGANTGELFF TGCAGTGCTAGTGGGATGGGAGCGAACACCGGGGAGCTGTTTTTT
TRBJ1-1 NA TRBV6-2/TRBV6-3 NA 14 CASSYHRVDTEAFF TGTGCCAGCAGTTACCACAGGGTGGACACTGAAGCTTTCTTT
TRBJ2-3 NA TRBV30 many 13 CACTLASTDTQYF TGTGCCTGTACACTTGCTAGCACAGATACGCAGTATTTT
TRBJ2-3 TRBD2 TRBV12-3/TRBV12-4 many 17 CASSPYGLAGVADTQYF TGTGCCAGCAGTCCCTACGGACTAGCGGGAGTGGCAGATACGCAGTATTTT
TRBJ2-7 NA TRBV19 NA 15 CASARRGSASYEQYF TGTGCCAGTGCCCGACGGGGGTCCGCCTCCTACGAGCAGTACTTC
TRBJ1-1 TRBD1 TRBV2 many 14 CASSRDREDTEAFF TGTGCCAGCAGTAGAGACAGGGAGGACACTGAAGCTTTCTTT
TRBJ2-3 TRBD2 TRBV7-2 many 15 CASSLYPASGDTQYF TGTGCCAGCAGCTTATATCCGGCTAGCGGAGATACGCAGTATTTT
TRBJ2-1 NA TRBV5-5 many 15 CASSLVRANYNEQFF TGTGCCAGCAGCTTGGTCAGGGCGAATTACAATGAGCAGTTCTTC
TRBJ2-3 TRBD2 TRBV7-9 many 14 CASSPTSDTDTQYF TGTGCCAGCAGCCCAACTAGCGACACAGATACGCAGTATTTT
TRBJ1-6 NA TRBV5-1 NA 15 CASSLAPPKNSPLHF TGCGCCAGCAGCTTGGCCCCCCCTAAGAATTCACCCCTCCACTTT
TRBJ1-2 NA TRBV11-1 many 14 CASSSRAGDDGYTF TGTGCCAGCAGCTCCCGGGCAGGGGATGATGGCTACACCTTC
TRBJ2-2 NA TRBV28 few 13 CASRLAITGELFF TGTGCCAGCAGACTCGCCATCACCGGGGAGCTGTTTTTT
TRBJ1-2 NA TRBV5-1 many 13 CASSSQTNYGYTF TGCGCCAGCAGCTCACAGACTAACTATGGCTACACCTTC
TRBJ1-1 NA TRBV28 many 11 CASSSPREAFF TGTGCCAGCAGCTCACCCAGAGAAGCTTTCTTT
TRBJ2-5 TRBD2 TRBV12-3/TRBV12-4 few 16 CASSLNRGVGWETQYF TGTGCCAGCAGTTTAAATCGGGGGGTAGGGTGGGAGACCCAGTACTTC
TRBJ1-4 NA TRBV5-1 many 14 CASSLQTTNEKLFF TGCGCCAGCAGCTTACAGACAACTAATGAAAAACTGTTTTTT